These T cell receptor beta chains were read from a single sample in a study of blood T cells in healthy people across ages. TCRdb analysed the 5' RACE reads with MiXCR anew, one entry per CDR3 protein. In the table there are about 760,000 distinct CDR3 sequences, roughly 25% of which are singletons. This sample was shared with a second study, whose subject was T cells of mothers and their children.

Sequenced material: blood. The receptor source for this set is a boy younger than 18 in good health. Both conserved end residues are part of each CDR3. D genes are given only for firm matches. Size values are once, few and many counts, or a class for expanded clones, and some rows have none.

d_gene: -
j_gene: TRBJ2-2
v_gene: TRBV20-1
abundance: -
CDR3aa: CSAQAPNTGELFF
CDR3nt: TGCAGTGCCCAAGCCCCGAACACCGGGGAGCTGTTTTTT

d_gene: -
j_gene: TRBJ2-3
v_gene: TRBV7-2
abundance: -
CDR3aa: CASTLGEYLATDTQYF
CDR3nt: TGTGCCAGCACCTTAGGGGAGTATCTCGCCACAGATACGCAGTATTTT

d_gene: -
j_gene: TRBJ1-1
v_gene: TRBV10-3
abundance: few
CDR3aa: CAIREFKDTEAFF
CDR3nt: TGTGCCATCAGGGAATTTAAGGACACTGAAGCTTTCTTT

d_gene: TRBD1
j_gene: TRBJ2-1
v_gene: TRBV7-9
abundance: -
CDR3aa: CASSLGLRDRGRDEQFF
CDR3nt: TGTGCCAGCAGCTTAGGCCTCCGGGACAGGGGGAGGGATGAGCAGTTCTTC

d_gene: TRBD2
j_gene: TRBJ2-3
v_gene: TRBV6-5
abundance: few
CDR3aa: CASSYSRRLADRTDTQYF
CDR3nt: TGTGCCAGCAGTTACTCGAGAAGACTAGCGGACCGCACAGATACGCAGTATTTT

d_gene: -
j_gene: TRBJ1-1
v_gene: TRBV2
abundance: -
CDR3aa: CASRVGSMNTEAFF
CDR3nt: TGTGCCAGTAGAGTGGGGAGCATGAACACTGAAGCTTTCTTT

d_gene: -
j_gene: TRBJ1-1
v_gene: TRBV27
abundance: -
CDR3aa: CASSLSASGVRTEAFF
CDR3nt: TGTGCCAGCAGTTTATCAGCGTCAGGGGTTCGCACTGAAGCTTTCTTT

d_gene: -
j_gene: TRBJ2-1
v_gene: TRBV4-2
abundance: -
CDR3aa: CASSQEVGSSYNEQFF
CDR3nt: TGTGCCAGCAGCCAAGAAGTGGGAAGCTCCTACAATGAGCAGTTCTTC

d_gene: -
j_gene: TRBJ2-7
v_gene: TRBV5-1
abundance: -
CDR3aa: CASSEEPGVEQYF
CDR3nt: TGCGCCAGCAGCGAGGAGCCAGGGGTGGAGCAGTACTTC

d_gene: TRBD2
j_gene: TRBJ2-5
v_gene: TRBV29-1
abundance: -
CDR3aa: CSVEDWGGIEQETQYF
CDR3nt: TGCAGCGTTGAAGATTGGGGGGGGATCGAACAAGAGACCCAGTACTTC